This record covers a single TCR beta chain. Its antigen is still unknown. The authors reverse transcribed all of the isolated RNA, so sequencing captured expressed TCRB transcripts. Assay: immunoSEQ multiplex PCR; the TCRdb copy retains only in-frame clones and omits some. The table shows 250,000 to 400,000 clones, with about 15% occurring only once. This CDR3 is built from 13 residues. The V end lost 0 bases, the J end lost 9 bases, and 11 bases lay between the germline ends. CDR1 and CDR2 from the germline V gene are SGHDN and FVKESK. These data originate in a study of beta chain features in type 1 diabetes. Study observations and caveats: TCRB CDR3 length was moderately but significantly reduced in all four CD4+ subsets of Type 1 diabetes patients. When VDJ junctions were examined, type 1 diabetes patients showed fewer insertions and more deletions.

The V and J genes are TRBV14 and TRBJ1-1; D perhaps matches TRBD1 (5 bases). The sample consisted of central memory CD4+ T cells from blood. The receptor comes from a man aged 25-45 years in good health. The CDR3 loop reads CASSQDQGVKAFF. The CDR3 bases are TGTGCCAGCAGCCAAGATCAGGGTGTAAAAGCTTTCTTT.